This T cell receptor beta chain was sequenced during a study of a mutant IDH1 vaccine in newly diagnosed glioma. Study-level findings and limits: Pseudoprogression apparently lacked any relation to changes in top peripheral T cell clonotypes.

CDR1 and CDR2 from the germline V gene are SGHRS and YFSETQ. V lost 3 bases and J lost 3; bases outside the gene matches: 7. The CDR3 has 16 residues. TCRdb's table, derived via immunoSEQ multiplex PCR, lists solely in-frame clones and lacks some. Of fewer than 60,000 clones listed, less than 75% were seen once; the top ten hold about 4.8%. To note about this clone: Its antigen remains unidentified.

Time point: week 47, end of study. Each dose delivered 300 ug of mutant IDH1 20-mer peptide subcutaneously with imiquimod. This clonotype was obtained from a man in his forties with glioma. Some clones in this sample may be carry-over from other donors' samples. This rearrangement joins TRBV5-1 to TRBJ2-5, with TRBD2 identical over 11 bases. The sample was peripheral blood mononuclear cells (PBMCs), taken from a glioma patient whose treatment included an IDH1 peptide vaccine. The CDR3, as DNA: TGCGCCAGCAGCTCCTTAACTAGCGGGGGTAAAGAGACCCAGTACTTC. Amino acid sequence: CASSSLTSGGKETQYF.